These 20 T cell receptor beta chains came from one sample sequenced in a study of OX40 agonist ivuxolimab in advanced cancers. Profiled with immunoSEQ multiplex PCR; TCRdb holds only in-frame clones, not every one. Here the sample spans tens of thousands of clones, around nine tenths being singletons. Sequences were derived from CD4+ or CD8+ T cells sorted from blood, sampled in a trial of the OX40 agonist ivuxolimab. Receptors originate from an adult with an advanced solid tumor such as melanoma, head and neck, liver or kidney cancer.

The chain combines TRBV10-1 with TRBJ1-2, with 7 bases fitting TRBD1. Germline assignment: CDR1 WNHNN and CDR2 SYGVQD (reference sequence). The V segment lost 0 bases and the J segment 0 bases; nucleotides outside the gene matches: 4. The CDR3 runs to 16 residues. For the CDR3, the DNA is TGCGCCAGCAGTGAGTCTTACAGGGGCACTAACTATGGCTACACCTTC. This gives the protein CASSESYRGTNYGYTF.

The V call is TRBV28, the J call TRBJ2-7, with TRBD1 matching over 7 bases. With 8 bases clipped from V and 1 base from J, the junction kept 8 bases outside the gene matches. Germline values: CDR1 MDHEN, CDR2 SYDVKM. The CDR3 runs 14 residues. CDR3 sequence reads: CASVEDRRSYEQYF. CDR3 DNA sequence: TGTGCCAGCGTAGAGGACAGGCGATCCTACGAGCAGTACTTC. Combining the CDR3 with reference TRBV28 and TRBJ2-7 gives the whole variable domain DVKVTQSSRYLVKRTGEKVFLECVQDMDHENMFWYRQDPGLGLRLIYFSYDVKMKEKGDIPEGYSVSREKKERFSLILESASTNQTSMYLCASVEDRRSYEQYFGPGTRLTVT.

The chain couples TRBV28 to TRBJ2-3, with 7 bases lining up with TRBD2. Germline V lookup: CDR1 MDHEN, CDR2 SYDVKM. The CDR3 consists of 15 residues. J lost 1 base, V lost 5 bases, and 6 bases had no gene match. The CDR3 DNA reads as TGTGCCAGCAGTAGGTTGCTAGCGGGCACAGATACGCAGTATTTT. Translated, it gives CASSRLLAGTDTQYF.

The CDR3 DNA reads TGCGCCAGCAGACCCGGACAGCAAGAGACCCAGTACTTC. Encoded protein: CASRPGQQETQYF. The rearrangement links TRBV5-1 to TRBJ2-5, with D perhaps TRBD1 (6 bases). Per the germline V gene, CDR1 is SGHRS and CDR2 is YFSETQ. V gave up 5 bases and J gave up 2 bases, with 10 bases separating them. This CDR3 has 13 amino acids.

The chain uses TRBV30 and TRBJ2-3; weak D call: TRBD2 (6 bases). V was cut by 5 bases and J by 4 bases, with 13 bases left in between. This CDR3 comprises 13 residues. Germline CDR1 GTSNPN, CDR2 SVGIG (reference sequence). CDR3 sequence reads: CAWGGAGSDTQYF. DNA of the CDR3: TGTGCCTGGGGAGGGGCGGGTTCAGATACGCAGTATTTT.

V gene TRBV11-2 combines with J gene TRBJ2-5; TRBD1 agrees at 7 bases. The CDR3 extends over 13 amino acids. Germline V gives CDR1 SGHAT, CDR2 FQNNGV. J gave up 3 bases and V 5 bases, and 3 bases lay outside the gene matches. The CDR3 DNA sequence: TGTGCCAGCAGCGTTGACAGGGAAGAGACCCAGTACTTC. Its protein is CASSVDREETQYF.

The gene calls are TRBV28 and TRBJ1-1, with D uncertain. The germline V and J ends were trimmed by 7 bases and 7 bases, with 13 bases remaining between them. This CDR3 has 12 residues. Looked up from germline, CDR1 is MDHEN and CDR2 is SYDVKM. The CDR3 coding sequence is TGTGCCAGCATTAGCGGCGTCAGTGAAGCTTTCTTT. Translated: CASISGVSEAFF. The whole variable domain, filled in from reference TRBV28 and TRBJ1-1, reads DVKVTQSSRYLVKRTGEKVFLECVQDMDHENMFWYRQDPGLGLRLIYFSYDVKMKEKGDIPEGYSVSREKKERFSLILESASTNQTSMYLCASISGVSEAFFGQGTRLTVV.

This sequence joins TRBV6-1 and TRBJ2-7; D not resolved. The CDR3 has 18 residues. V was clipped by 0 bases and J by 0 bases, with 18 bases between them. Germline V gene data show CDR1 as MNHNS and CDR2 as SASEGT. CDR3 protein: CASSEANLGTASSYEQYF. The CDR3 coding sequence is TGTGCCAGCAGTGAAGCTAACCTTGGAACAGCAAGCTCCTACGAGCAGTACTTC.

The rearrangement joins TRBV7-2 to TRBJ2-1; 11 bases align to TRBD2. This CDR3 is 15 amino acids long. Germline CDR1 and CDR2: SGHTA and FQGNSA. V was pared by 0 bases and J by 6 bases, with 1 base of the junction left unmatched. The CDR3: CASSLASGRANEQFF. DNA of the CDR3: TGTGCCAGCAGCTTAGCTAGCGGGAGGGCCAATGAGCAGTTCTTC. Complete variable domain (other parts from reference TRBV7-2 and TRBJ2-1): GAGVSQSPSNKVTEKGKDVELRCDPISGHTALYWYRQSLGQGLEFLIYFQGNSAPDKSGLPSDRFSAERTGGSVSTLTIQRTQQEDSAVYLCASSLASGRANEQFFGPGTRLTVL.

This rearrangement joins TRBV30 to TRBJ1-4; 8 bases are a match to TRBD1. This CDR3 region has 14 residues. Looked up from germline, CDR1 is GTSNPN and CDR2 is SVGIG (reference sequence). The V and J ends lost 0 bases and 8 bases, in that order; junction bases with no gene match: 5. The CDR3 here is CAWSVLAGGEKLFF. DNA of the CDR3: TGTGCCTGGAGTGTACTGGCAGGGGGCGAAAAACTGTTTTTT.

The chain couples TRBV6-1 to TRBJ2-2; TRBD2 matches 9 bases. This CDR3 comprises 15 residues. Germline V gives CDR1 MNHNS, CDR2 SASEGT. Trimming took 6 bases from V and 0 from J; bases not matched to a gene: 2. CDR3 in amino acids: CASRGLAANTGELFF. Written as DNA, the CDR3 is TGTGCCAGCAGGGGACTAGCTGCGAACACCGGGGAGCTGTTTTTT.

The CDR3 loop is CASSDTAQGETQYF. The CDR3 DNA is TGCGCCAGCAGTGATACGGCCCAGGGAGAGACCCAGTACTTC. This chain joins TRBV10-1 and TRBJ2-5; D may be TRBD1 (5 bases). CDR1 is WNHNN and CDR2 is SYGVQD in the germline V gene (reference sequence). The length of the CDR3 is 14 residues. Trimming cost V 3 bases and J 4 bases, with 12 bases left between them.

This chain links TRBV5-1 with TRBJ1-1; TRBD1 might be the D (6 bases). V lost 1 base, J lost 0 bases, and 10 bases lay in between. Germline CDR1 is SGHRS and CDR2 is YFSETQ. CDR3 length equals 15 residues. The CDR3 DNA is TGCGCCAGCAGCTTGATGGGACAACTGAACACTGAAGCTTTCTTT. Its protein product is CASSLMGQLNTEAFF.

J is TRBJ1-3 and V is TRBV6-1, with no clear D. The length of the CDR3 is 13 residues. Germline CDR1 is MNHNS and CDR2 is SASEGT. V shed 6 bases and J shed 9 bases, with 15 bases lying between them. DNA for the CDR3: TGTGCCAGCAGCCAGGACGTTTCGGGCACCATATATTTT. Translating gives CASSQDVSGTIYF.

This chain uses TRBV20-1 with TRBJ2-1; D remains unclear. Germline V gene data show CDR1 as DFQATT and CDR2 as SNEGSKA (reference sequence). The CDR3 runs to 11 residues. V lost 0 bases and J 12 bases, leaving 9 bases between the germline ends. CDR3 coding DNA: TGCAGTGCTAGAGAGCCCTCTGGGCAGTTCTTC. It specifies CSAREPSGQFF.

The chain couples TRBV7-3 to TRBJ2-4; D is unresolved. CDR3 length: 13 residues. Germline loops: CDR1 SGHTA, CDR2 FQGTGA. V was trimmed by 4 bases and J by 6 bases, leaving 10 bases between them. The CDR3 spells CASSSELGNIQYF. CDR3 nucleotide sequence: TGTGCCAGCAGCTCAGAATTAGGAAACATTCAGTACTTC.

This clone has a handful of counts. The chain is built from TRBV6-5 and TRBJ1-5, with D uncertain. The CDR3 runs to 15 residues. CDR1 and CDR2 (germline): MNHEY, SVGAGI. The germline V and J ends were trimmed by 6 bases and 0 bases, with 12 bases remaining between them. CDR3 amino acids: CASRKKVYSNQPQHF. CDR3 in DNA: TGTGCCAGCAGAAAAAAGGTATATAGCAATCAGCCCCAGCATTTT.

V usage is TRBV7-8 and J usage is TRBJ2-1; no clear D gene. V was pared by 6 bases and J by 6 bases, with 6 bases between. CDR1 SGHVS and CDR2 FQNEAQ come from the germline V gene. The CDR3 contains 11 residues. CDR3 in amino acids: CASSPGNEQFF. CDR3 nucleotides: TGTGCCAGCAGTCCGGGCAATGAGCAGTTCTTC.

The chain employs TRBV15 and TRBJ2-1; 13 bases are a match to TRBD2. V shed 0 bases, J shed 8 bases, and the junction held 7 bases outside the gene matches. CDR1 is LNHNV, CDR2 YYDKDF, per germline (reference sequence). The CDR3 consists of 17 residues. The CDR3 is CATSRDLLAGGLDEQFF. In DNA form, the CDR3 reads TGTGCCACCAGCAGAGATCTACTAGCGGGAGGGCTCGATGAGCAGTTCTTC.

The chain recombines TRBV5-1 with TRBJ2-1, with D uncertain. Germline V gene data show CDR1 as SGHRS and CDR2 as YFSETQ. This CDR3 is built from 14 residues. Trimming removed 0 bases from V and 10 bases from J, with 14 bases in between. The CDR3 DNA reads TGCGCCAGCAGCTTGGCCGGAGTGCCGCCGGAGCAGTTCTTC. Encoded protein: CASSLAGVPPEQFF.